The sequence of this T cell receptor (beta chain) was determined in a study of OX40 agonist ivuxolimab in advanced cancers. Regarding the study as a whole: There was clonal expansion of CD4+ and CD8+ blood T cells by week 6 at 0.1 to 3.0 mg/kg.

As for this clone: What it binds is unknown.

Sequencing used immunoSEQ multiplex PCR; TCRdb keeps in-frame clones, though not all of them. The sample contains some 68,000 clones, around 83% of which appear only once. CDR3 length equals 15 residues. With 4 bases removed from V and 5 bases from J, the gap between germline ends came to 12 bases. CDR1 and CDR2 (germline): MGHRA, YSYEKL. The material was CD4+ or CD8+ T cells sorted from blood, obtained in a trial of the OX40 agonist ivuxolimab. This chain links TRBV4-1 with TRBJ1-6; D remains unclear. This sequence was found in an adult with an advanced solid tumor such as melanoma, head and neck, liver or kidney cancer. The CDR3 region is CASSPTTANNSPLHF. In DNA, the CDR3 is TGCGCCAGCAGCCCAACCACGGCAAATAATTCACCCCTCCACTTT.